These 6 T cell receptor beta chains came from one sample sequenced in a study of blood T cell repertoires in COVID-19. The repertoire was sequenced with immunoSEQ multiplex PCR; TCRdb's copy has only in-frame clones and lacks some. The sample contains 75,000 to 85,000 clones, approximately 82% of which appear only once. The sample was peripheral blood. The receptors derive from a human donor in a cohort sampled during active COVID-19.

The chain is built from TRBV5-1 and TRBJ1-1, with D maybe TRBD1 (5 bases). CDR1 and CDR2 from the germline V gene are SGHRS and YFSETQ. Trimming removed 0 bases at V and 6 bases at J, with 12 bases between. The CDR3 totals 14 residues. The CDR3: CASSLVEGLAEAFF. In DNA form, the CDR3 reads TGCGCCAGCAGCTTGGTGGAGGGGCTTGCTGAAGCTTTCTTT.

This clone has a single count. This chain joins TRBV6-1 and TRBJ1-2; D is undetermined. The CDR3 is made up of 14 amino acids. V lost 2 bases and J lost 4, with 11 bases in between. Germline V gene sequence: CDR1 MNHNS, CDR2 SASEGT. In DNA, the CDR3 is TGTGCCAGCAGTGAAAGACCGCCAGGCTATGGCTACACCTTC. Translation gives CASSERPPGYGYTF.

The chain joins TRBV18 to TRBJ2-3, with no clear D. V was clipped by 5 bases and J by 1 base, with 10 bases between them. Germline V CDR1 and CDR2: KGHSH, LQKENI. The CDR3 has 14 residues. CDR3 nucleotides: TGTGCCAGCTCATCCACTACTCGCACAGATACGCAGTATTTT. Translated, it gives CASSSTTRTDTQYF.

CDR3 region: CASSLSPPFGQPQGPQHF. The CDR3 nucleotides read TGTGCCAGCAGCTTATCCCCCCCATTTGGGCAGCCCCAAGGGCCCCAGCATTTT. This chain joins TRBV7-6 and TRBJ1-5, with unresolved D. The CDR3 is 18 amino acids. Trimming cost V 2 bases and J 9 bases, with 26 bases left between them. CDR1 SGHVS and CDR2 FNYEAQ come from the germline V gene.

This sequence joins TRBV2 and TRBJ2-1; 11 nucleotides align to TRBD2. This CDR3 spans 15 amino acids. Trimming took 6 bases from V and 7 from J; bases not matched to a gene: 8. Per germline, CDR1 SNHLY and CDR2 FYNNEI. CDR3 residues: CASRDPGLADNEQFF. The CDR3 bases are TGTGCCAGCAGAGATCCGGGACTAGCGGATAATGAGCAGTTCTTC.

The chain couples TRBV5-1 to TRBJ1-1, with 7 bases aligning to TRBD1. Losses at the gene ends were 4 bases for V and 5 bases for J; bases not matched to a gene: 5. From germline, CDR1 is SGHRS and CDR2 YFSETQ. This CDR3 has 13 residues. CDR3 sequence reads: CASSPDRDTEAFF. The CDR3, as DNA: TGCGCCAGCAGCCCAGACAGGGATACTGAAGCTTTCTTT.